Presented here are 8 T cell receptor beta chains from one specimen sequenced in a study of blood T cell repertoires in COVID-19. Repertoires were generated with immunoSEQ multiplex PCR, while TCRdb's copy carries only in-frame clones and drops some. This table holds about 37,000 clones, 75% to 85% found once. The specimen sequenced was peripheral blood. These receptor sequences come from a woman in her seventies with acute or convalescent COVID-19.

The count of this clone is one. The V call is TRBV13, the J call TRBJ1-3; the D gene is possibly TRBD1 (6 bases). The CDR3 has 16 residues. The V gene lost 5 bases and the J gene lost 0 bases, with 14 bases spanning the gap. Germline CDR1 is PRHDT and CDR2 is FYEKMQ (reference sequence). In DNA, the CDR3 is TGTGCCAGCAGCGAGGGACACCCAAGCTCTGGAAACACCATATATTTT. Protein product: CASSEGHPSSGNTIYF.

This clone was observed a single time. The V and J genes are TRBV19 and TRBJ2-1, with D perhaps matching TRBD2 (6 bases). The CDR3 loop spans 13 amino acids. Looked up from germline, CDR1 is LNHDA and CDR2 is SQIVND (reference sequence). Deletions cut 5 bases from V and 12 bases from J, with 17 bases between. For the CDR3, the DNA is TGTGCCAGTAGTCCCGGGGGAGGAGATGGGCAGTTCTTC. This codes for CASSPGGGDGQFF. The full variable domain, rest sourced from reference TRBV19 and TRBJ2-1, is DGGITQSPKYLFRKEGQNVTLSCEQNLNHDAMYWYRQDPGQGLRLIYYSQIVNDFQKGDIAEGYSVSREKKESFPLTVTSAQKNPTAFYLCASSPGGGDGQFFGPGTRLTVL.

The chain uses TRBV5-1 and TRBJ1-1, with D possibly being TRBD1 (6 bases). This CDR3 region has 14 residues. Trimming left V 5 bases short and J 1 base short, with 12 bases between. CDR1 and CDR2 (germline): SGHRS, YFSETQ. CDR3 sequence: CASSPTGSNTEAFF. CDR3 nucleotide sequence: TGCGCCAGCAGTCCGACAGGTTCGAACACTGAAGCTTTCTTT.

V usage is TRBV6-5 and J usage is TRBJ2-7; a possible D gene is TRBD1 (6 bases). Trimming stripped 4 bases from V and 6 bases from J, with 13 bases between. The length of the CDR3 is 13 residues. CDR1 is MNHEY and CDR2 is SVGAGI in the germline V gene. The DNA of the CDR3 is TGTGCCAGCAGTTCCCACAGGGCAGGCGAGCAGTACTTC. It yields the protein CASSSHRAGEQYF.

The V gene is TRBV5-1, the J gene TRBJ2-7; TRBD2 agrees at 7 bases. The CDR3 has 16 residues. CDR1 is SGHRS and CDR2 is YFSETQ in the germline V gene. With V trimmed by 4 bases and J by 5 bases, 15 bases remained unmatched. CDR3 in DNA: TGCGCCAGCAGCCAAGGTGGGGGGGTGCGTCGGGACGAGCAGTACTTC. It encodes CASSQGGGVRRDEQYF. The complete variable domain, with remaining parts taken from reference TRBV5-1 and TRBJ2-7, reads KAGVTQTPRYLIKTRGQQVTLSCSPISGHRSVSWYQQTPGQGLQFLFEYFSETQRNKGNFPGRFSGRQFSNSRSEMNVSTLELGDSALYLCASSQGGGVRRDEQYFGPGTRLTVT.

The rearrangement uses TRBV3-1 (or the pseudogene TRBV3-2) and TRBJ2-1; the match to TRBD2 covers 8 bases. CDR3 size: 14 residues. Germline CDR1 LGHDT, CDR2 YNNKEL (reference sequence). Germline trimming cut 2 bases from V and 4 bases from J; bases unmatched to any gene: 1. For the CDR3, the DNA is TGTGCCAGCAGCCAAACTAGCGGATACAATGAGCAGTTCTTC. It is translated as CASSQTSGYNEQFF.

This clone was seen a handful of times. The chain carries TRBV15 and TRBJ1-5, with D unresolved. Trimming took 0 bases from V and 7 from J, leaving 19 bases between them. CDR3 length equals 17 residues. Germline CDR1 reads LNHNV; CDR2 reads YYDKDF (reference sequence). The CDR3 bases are TGTGCCACCAGCAGAGAAGGAGCTCCCCGGGGAGGACAGCCCCAGCATTTT. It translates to CATSREGAPRGGQPQHF.

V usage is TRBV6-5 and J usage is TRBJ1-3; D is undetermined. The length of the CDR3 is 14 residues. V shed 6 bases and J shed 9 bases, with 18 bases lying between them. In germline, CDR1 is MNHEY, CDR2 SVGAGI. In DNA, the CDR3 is TGTGCCAGCAGCCCCGCCCCGACCCCGGGCACCATATATTTT. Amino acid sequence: CASSPAPTPGTIYF.